Sequencing of this T cell receptor beta chain was carried out in a study of neurological immune-mediated disorders. In this sample, this clonotype turned up many times. The CDR3 is 14 amino acids. The V and J ends lost 0 bases and 2 bases respectively, with 8 bases between them. Germline V gene lookup returns CDR1 SGHRS and CDR2 YFSETQ. TCRdb fed the 5' RACE reads into MiXCR, producing one record per CDR3 protein. The repertoire includes 45,000 to 50,000 distinct CDR3 sequences, 4.5% of them detected once, and just over 5.5% sits in the top ten. The sequence came from a woman aged 55-70 years with multiple sclerosis. Sequences were obtained from PBMCs. The chain joins TRBV5-1 to TRBJ1-1; no firm D call. CDR3 bases: TGCGCCAGCAGCTTGGCCGGGTCCAACACTGAAGCTTTCTTT. Translated, it gives CASSLAGSNTEAFF.